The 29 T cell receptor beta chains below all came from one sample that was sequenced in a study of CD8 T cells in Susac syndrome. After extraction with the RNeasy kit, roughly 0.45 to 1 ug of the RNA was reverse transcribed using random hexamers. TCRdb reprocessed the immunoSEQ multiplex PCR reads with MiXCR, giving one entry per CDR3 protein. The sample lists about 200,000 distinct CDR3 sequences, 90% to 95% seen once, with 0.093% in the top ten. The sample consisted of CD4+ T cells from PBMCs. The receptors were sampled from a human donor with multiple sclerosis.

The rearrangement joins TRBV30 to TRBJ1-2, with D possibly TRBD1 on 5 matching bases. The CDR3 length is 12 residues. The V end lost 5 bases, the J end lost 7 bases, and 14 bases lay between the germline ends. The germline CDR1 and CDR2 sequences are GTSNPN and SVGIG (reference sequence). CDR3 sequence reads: CAWAGIASGYTF. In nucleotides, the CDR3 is TGTGCCTGGGCAGGGATTGCAAGTGGCTACACCTTC.

CDR3 sequence: CASTHGDRNTGELFF. The CDR3 bases are TGCGCCAGCACCCACGGCGATAGGAACACCGGGGAGCTGTTTTTT. The genes are TRBV5-1 and TRBJ2-2; D gene unclear. V was shortened by 6 bases and J by 1 base, with 13 bases between the two germline ends. The CDR3 has 15 residues. The germline V gene encodes CDR1 SGHRS and CDR2 YFSETQ.

The CDR3 reads CSARTGTTTDTQYF. CDR3 DNA: TGCAGTGCTCGAACCGGGACTACCACAGATACGCAGTATTTT. This chain joins TRBV20-1 and TRBJ2-3; TRBD2 agrees at 7 bases. J was trimmed by 2 bases and V by 5 bases; bases with no gene match: 7. The germline V gene has CDR1 DFQATT and CDR2 SNEGSKA (reference sequence). The CDR3 is made up of 14 amino acids.

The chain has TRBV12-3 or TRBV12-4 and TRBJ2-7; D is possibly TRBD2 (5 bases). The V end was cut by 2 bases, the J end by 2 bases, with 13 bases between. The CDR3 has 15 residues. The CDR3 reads CASSLYRGGTYEQYF. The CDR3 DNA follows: TGTGCCAGCAGTTTATACCGGGGTGGGACCTACGAGCAGTACTTC.

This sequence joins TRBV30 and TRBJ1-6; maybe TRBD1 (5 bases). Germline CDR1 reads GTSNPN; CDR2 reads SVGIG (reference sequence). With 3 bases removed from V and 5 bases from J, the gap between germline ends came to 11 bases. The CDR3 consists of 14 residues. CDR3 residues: CAWRGDGHNSPLHF. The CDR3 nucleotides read TGTGCCTGGAGGGGGGACGGCCATAATTCACCCCTCCACTTT.

Here the CDR3 DNA reads TGCAGTGCTAGGGGGGACGCCGACTATGGCTACACCTTC. Amino acids: CSARGDADYGYTF. The chain has TRBV20-1 and TRBJ1-2; TRBD1 might be the D (5 bases). Germline V gene lookup returns CDR1 DFQATT and CDR2 SNEGSKA (reference sequence). The CDR3 runs to 13 residues. V gave up 3 bases and J gave up 3 bases, with 11 bases separating them.

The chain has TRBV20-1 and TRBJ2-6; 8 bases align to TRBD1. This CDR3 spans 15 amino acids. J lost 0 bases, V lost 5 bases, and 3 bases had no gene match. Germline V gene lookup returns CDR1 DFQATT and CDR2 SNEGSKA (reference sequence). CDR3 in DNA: TGCAGTGCTGCAGGGGGCTCCTCTGGGGCCAACGTCCTGACTTTC. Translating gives CSAAGGSSGANVLTF.

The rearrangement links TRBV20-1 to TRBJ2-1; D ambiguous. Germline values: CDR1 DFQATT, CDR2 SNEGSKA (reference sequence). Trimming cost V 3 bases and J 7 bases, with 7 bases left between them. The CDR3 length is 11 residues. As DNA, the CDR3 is TGCAGTGCTAGTGGGTGGAATGAGCAGTTCTTC. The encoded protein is CSASGWNEQFF.

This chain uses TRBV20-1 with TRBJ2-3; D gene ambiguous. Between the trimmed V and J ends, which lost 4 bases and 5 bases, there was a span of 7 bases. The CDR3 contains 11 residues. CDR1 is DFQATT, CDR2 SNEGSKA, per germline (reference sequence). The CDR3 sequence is CSATQGDTQYF. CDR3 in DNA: TGCAGTGCTACCCAAGGAGATACGCAGTATTTT.

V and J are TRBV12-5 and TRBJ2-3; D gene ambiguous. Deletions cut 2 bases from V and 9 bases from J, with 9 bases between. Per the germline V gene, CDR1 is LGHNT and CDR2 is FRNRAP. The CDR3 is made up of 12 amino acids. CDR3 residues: CASGLMDGTQYF. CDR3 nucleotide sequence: TGTGCTAGTGGTTTGATGGACGGGACGCAGTATTTT.

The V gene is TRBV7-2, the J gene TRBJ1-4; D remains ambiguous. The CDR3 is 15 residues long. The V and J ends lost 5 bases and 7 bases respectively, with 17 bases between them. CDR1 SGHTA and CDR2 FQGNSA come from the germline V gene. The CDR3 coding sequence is TGTGCCAGCAGCCCCTCGCGGGTACGAGGTGAAAAACTGTTTTTT. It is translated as CASSPSRVRGEKLFF.

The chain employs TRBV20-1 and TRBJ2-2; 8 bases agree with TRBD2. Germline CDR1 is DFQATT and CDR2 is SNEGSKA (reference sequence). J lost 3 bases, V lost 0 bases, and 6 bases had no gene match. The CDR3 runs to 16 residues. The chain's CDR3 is CSAREGAGVDTGELFF. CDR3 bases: TGCAGTGCTAGAGAAGGAGCGGGAGTCGACACCGGGGAGCTGTTTTTT.

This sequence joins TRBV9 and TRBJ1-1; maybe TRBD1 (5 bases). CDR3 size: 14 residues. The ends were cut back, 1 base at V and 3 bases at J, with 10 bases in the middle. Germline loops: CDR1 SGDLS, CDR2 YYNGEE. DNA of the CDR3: TGTGCCAGCAGCGTACTAGGAGGGGACACTGAAGCTTTCTTT. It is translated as CASSVLGGDTEAFF.

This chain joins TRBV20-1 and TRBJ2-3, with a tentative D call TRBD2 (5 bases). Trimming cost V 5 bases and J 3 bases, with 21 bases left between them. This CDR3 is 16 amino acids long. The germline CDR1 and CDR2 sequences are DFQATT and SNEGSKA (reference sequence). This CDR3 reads CSAPRAAGILTDTQYF. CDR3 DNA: TGCAGTGCTCCCCGAGCGGCGGGCATCCTTACAGATACGCAGTATTTT.

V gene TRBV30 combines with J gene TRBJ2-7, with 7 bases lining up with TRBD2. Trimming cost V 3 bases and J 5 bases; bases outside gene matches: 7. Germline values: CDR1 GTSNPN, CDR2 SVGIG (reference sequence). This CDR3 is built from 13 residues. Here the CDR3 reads CAWRERGLHEQYF. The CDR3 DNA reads TGTGCCTGGAGGGAGCGGGGACTCCACGAGCAGTACTTC.

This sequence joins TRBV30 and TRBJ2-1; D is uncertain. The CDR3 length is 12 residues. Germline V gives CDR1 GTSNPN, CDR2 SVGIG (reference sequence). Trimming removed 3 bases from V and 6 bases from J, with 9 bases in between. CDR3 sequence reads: CAWRRLGNEQFF. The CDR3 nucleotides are TGTGCCTGGAGAAGGCTAGGCAATGAGCAGTTCTTC.

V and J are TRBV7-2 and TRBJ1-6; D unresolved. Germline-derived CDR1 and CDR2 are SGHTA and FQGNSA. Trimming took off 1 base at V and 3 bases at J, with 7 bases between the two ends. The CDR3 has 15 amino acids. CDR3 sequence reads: CASSLDAYYNSPLHF. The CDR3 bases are TGTGCCAGCAGCTTAGATGCCTACTATAATTCACCCCTCCACTTT.

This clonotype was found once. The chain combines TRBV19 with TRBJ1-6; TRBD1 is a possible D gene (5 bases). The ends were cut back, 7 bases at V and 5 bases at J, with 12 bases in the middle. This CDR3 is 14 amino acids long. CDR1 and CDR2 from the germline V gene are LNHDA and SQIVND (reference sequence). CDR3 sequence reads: CASNPGSNNSPLHF. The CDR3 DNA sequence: TGTGCCAGTAATCCAGGGAGTAATAATTCACCCCTCCACTTT. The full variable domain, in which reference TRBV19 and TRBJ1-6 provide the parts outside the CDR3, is DGGITQSPKYLFRKEGQNVTLSCEQNLNHDAMYWYRQDPGQGLRLIYYSQIVNDFQKGDIAEGYSVSREKKESFPLTVTSAQKNPTAFYLCASNPGSNNSPLHFGNGTRLTVT.

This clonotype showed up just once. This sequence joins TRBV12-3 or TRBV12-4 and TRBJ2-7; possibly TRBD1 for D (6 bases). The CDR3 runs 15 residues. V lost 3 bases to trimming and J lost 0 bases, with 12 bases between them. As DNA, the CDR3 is TGTGCCAGCAGTTTGCGCCAGGGGCCCTCCTACGAGCAGTACTTC. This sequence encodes CASSLRQGPSYEQYF.

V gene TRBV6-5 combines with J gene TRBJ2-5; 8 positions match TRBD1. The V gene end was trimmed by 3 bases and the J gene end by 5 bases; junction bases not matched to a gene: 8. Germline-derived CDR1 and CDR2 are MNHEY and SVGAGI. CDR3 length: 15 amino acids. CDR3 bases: TGTGCCAGCAGTTATGCGGGACAGGTGGGGGAGACCCAGTACTTC. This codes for CASSYAGQVGETQYF.

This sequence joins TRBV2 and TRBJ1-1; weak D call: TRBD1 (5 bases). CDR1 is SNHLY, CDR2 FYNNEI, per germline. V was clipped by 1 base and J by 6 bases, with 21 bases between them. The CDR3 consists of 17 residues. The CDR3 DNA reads TGTGCCAGCAGTGAAGGCGGTGGACGGCAGGGAAGGGCTGAAGCTTTCTTT. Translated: CASSEGGGRQGRAEAFF.

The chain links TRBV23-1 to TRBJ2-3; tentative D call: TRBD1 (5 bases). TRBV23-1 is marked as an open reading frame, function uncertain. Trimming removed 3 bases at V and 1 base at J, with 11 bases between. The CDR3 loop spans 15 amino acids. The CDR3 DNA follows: TGCGCCAGCAGTCATCGTAGACAGTGCACAGATACGCAGTATTTT. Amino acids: CASSHRRQCTDTQYF.

CDR3 coding DNA: TGTGCCAGCAGCCAAGAGGGGCGGAGGCGCGGCAATGAGCAGTTCTTC. Residues: CASSQEGRRRGNEQFF. The chain links TRBV3-1 to TRBJ2-1; either TRBD1 or TRBD2 may supply D (5 bases each). Germline loops: CDR1 LGHDT, CDR2 YNNKEL (reference sequence). V shed 0 bases and J shed 6 bases, with 15 bases lying between them. The CDR3 has 16 residues.

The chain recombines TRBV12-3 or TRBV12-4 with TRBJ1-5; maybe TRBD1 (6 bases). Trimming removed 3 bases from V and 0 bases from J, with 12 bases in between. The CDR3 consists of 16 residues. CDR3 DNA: TGTGCCAGCAGTTTCGGGGGCCGGGGTAGCAATCAGCCCCAGCATTTT. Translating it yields CASSFGGRGSNQPQHF.

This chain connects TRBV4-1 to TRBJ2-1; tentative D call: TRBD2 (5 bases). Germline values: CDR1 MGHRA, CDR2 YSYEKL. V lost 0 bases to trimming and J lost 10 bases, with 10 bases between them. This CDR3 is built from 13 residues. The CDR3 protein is CASSQEVPSEQFF. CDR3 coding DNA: TGCGCCAGCAGCCAAGAAGTGCCTAGCGAGCAGTTCTTC.

CDR3 sequence (DNA): TGTGCCAGCAGCCAAGCGGGTGAGCAGTTCTTC. Translating gives CASSQAGEQFF. The rearrangement joins TRBV3-1 to TRBJ2-1; D uncertain. Germline CDR1 is LGHDT and CDR2 is YNNKEL (reference sequence). The CDR3 totals 11 residues. The germline V and J ends were trimmed by 1 base and 9 bases, with 4 bases remaining between them.

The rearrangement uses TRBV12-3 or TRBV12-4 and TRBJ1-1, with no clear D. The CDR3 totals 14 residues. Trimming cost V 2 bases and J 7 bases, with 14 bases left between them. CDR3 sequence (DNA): TGTGCCAGCAGTTTACGCCCCCAGTCGGATGAAGCTTTCTTT. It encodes CASSLRPQSDEAFF.

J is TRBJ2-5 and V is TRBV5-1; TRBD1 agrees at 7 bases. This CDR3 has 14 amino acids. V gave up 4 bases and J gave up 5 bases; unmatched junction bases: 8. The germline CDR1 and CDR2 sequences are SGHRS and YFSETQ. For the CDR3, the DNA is TGCGCCAGCAGCCCCGGGACAGCGATGGAGACCCAGTACTTC. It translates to CASSPGTAMETQYF.

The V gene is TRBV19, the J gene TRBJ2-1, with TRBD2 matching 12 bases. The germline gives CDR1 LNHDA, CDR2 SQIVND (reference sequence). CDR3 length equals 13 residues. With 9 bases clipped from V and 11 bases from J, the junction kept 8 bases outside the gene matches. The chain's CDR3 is CASRLAGGHQQFF. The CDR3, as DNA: TGTGCCAGCCGGCTAGCGGGGGGGCATCAGCAGTTCTTC. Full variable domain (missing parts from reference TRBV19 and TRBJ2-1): DGGITQSPKYLFRKEGQNVTLSCEQNLNHDAMYWYRQDPGQGLRLIYYSQIVNDFQKGDIAEGYSVSREKKESFPLTVTSAQKNPTAFYLCASRLAGGHQQFFGPGTRLTVL.